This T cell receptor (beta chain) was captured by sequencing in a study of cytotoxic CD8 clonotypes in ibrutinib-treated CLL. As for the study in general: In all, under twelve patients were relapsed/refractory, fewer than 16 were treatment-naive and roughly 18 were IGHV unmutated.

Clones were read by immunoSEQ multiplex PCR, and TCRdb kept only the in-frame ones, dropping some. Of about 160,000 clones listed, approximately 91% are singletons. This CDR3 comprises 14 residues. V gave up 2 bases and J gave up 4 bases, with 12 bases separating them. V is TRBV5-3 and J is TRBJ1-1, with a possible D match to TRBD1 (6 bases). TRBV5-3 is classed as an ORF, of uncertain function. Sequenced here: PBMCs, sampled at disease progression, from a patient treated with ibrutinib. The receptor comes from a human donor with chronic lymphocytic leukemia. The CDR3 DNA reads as TGTGCCAGAAGCTTTCCGACAGGACCCACTGAAGCTTTCTTT. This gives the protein CARSFPTGPTEAFF.